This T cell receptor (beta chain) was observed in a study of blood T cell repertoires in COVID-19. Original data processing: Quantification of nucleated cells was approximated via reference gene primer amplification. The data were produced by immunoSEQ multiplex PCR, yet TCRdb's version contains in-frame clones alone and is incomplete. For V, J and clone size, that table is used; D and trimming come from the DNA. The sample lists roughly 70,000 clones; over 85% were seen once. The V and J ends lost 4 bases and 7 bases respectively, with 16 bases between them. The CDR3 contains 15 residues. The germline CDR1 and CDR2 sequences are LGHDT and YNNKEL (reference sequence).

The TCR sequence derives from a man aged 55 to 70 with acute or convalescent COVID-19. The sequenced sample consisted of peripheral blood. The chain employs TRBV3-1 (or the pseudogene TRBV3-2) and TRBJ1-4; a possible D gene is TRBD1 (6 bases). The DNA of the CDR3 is TGTGCCAGCAGCCGGTATAGGGGGAAGGGTGAAAAACTGTTTTTT. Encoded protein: CASSRYRGKGEKLFF.